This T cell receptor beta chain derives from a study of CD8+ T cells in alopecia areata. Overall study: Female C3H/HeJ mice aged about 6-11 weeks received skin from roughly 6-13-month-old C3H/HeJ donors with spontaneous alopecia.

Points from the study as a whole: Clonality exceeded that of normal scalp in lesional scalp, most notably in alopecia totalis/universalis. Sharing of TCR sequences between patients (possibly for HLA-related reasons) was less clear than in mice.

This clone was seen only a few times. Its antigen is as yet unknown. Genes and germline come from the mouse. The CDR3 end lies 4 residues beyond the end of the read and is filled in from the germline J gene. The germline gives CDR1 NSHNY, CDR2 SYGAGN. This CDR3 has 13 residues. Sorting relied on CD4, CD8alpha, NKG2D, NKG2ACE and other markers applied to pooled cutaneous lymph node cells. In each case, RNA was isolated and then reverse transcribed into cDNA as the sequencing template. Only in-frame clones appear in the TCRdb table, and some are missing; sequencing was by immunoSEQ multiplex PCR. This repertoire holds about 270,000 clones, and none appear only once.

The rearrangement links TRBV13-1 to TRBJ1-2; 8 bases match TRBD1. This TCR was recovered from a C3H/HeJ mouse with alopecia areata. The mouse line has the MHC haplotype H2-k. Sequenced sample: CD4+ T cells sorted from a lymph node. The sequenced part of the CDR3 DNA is TGTGCCAGCAGTGAAGCAGGGGGCCCC. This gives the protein CASSEAGGP. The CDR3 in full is CASSEAGGPDYTF.